These 14 T cell receptor beta chains came from one sample sequenced in a study of response to subunit inactivated influenza vaccine. TCRdb processed the RT-PCR reads anew with MiXCR; each CDR3 protein has one entry. The sample records 800,000 to 1,000,000 distinct CDR3 sequences, less than 25% being singletons. Sample: PBMCs from blood, taken around 5 days after vaccination. All receptors derive from a middle-aged man who received an inactivated influenza vaccine.

This clonotype was seen a few times. The rearrangement uses TRBV5-1 and TRBJ2-1; D gene unclear. Trimming took 4 bases from V and 9 from J, leaving 8 bases between them. The CDR3 covers 11 residues. Germline CDR1 reads SGHRS; CDR2 reads YFSETQ. The CDR3 region is CASSDVGEQFF. The CDR3 DNA follows: TGCGCCAGCAGCGACGTGGGTGAGCAGTTCTTC.

This clonotype was detected a few times. This chain links TRBV6-1 with TRBJ1-3; D remains ambiguous. Trimming removed 7 bases from V and 0 bases from J, with 10 bases in between. The CDR3 covers 14 residues. CDR1 and CDR2 (germline): MNHNS, SASEGT. CDR3 residues: CASKRTSSGNTIYF. In DNA form, the CDR3 reads TGTGCCAGCAAACGGACCAGCTCTGGAAACACCATATATTTT.

This clonotype was seen only a few times. The chain couples TRBV4-3 to TRBJ2-2; D ambiguous. Germline-derived CDR1 and CDR2 are LGHNA and YSLEER. V gave up 0 bases and J gave up 3 bases, with 5 bases separating them. The CDR3 consists of 14 residues. The CDR3 region is CASSQDRDTGELFF. DNA for the CDR3: TGCGCCAGCAGCCAAGATCGGGACACCGGGGAGCTGTTTTTT.

For the CDR3, the DNA is TGCAGCGTTGGTGGGGCCAACTATGGCTACACCTTC. Amino acid sequence: CSVGGANYGYTF. This chain links TRBV29-1 with TRBJ1-2, with D possibly TRBD1 on 5 matching bases. The CDR3 consists of 12 residues. Trimming cost V 4 bases and J 2 bases, with 8 bases left between them. Germline CDR1 SQVTM, CDR2 ANQGSEA.

In the case of this clonotype: A much larger clone sits a single nucleotide away, making a read error possible. The chain carries TRBV6-1 and TRBJ2-2; D gene unclear. Germline V gene data show CDR1 as MNHNS and CDR2 as SASEGT. Trimming pared 3 bases from V and 1 base from J, leaving 6 bases between. There are 14 residues in the CDR3. The CDR3 reads CASSDGRNTGELFF. DNA for the CDR3: TGTGCCAGCAGTGACGGCAGGAACACCGGGGAGCTGTTTTTT.

This clonotype was counted many times. The chain carries TRBV20-1 and TRBJ2-5; D is undetermined. This CDR3 has 10 amino acids. The germline V and J ends were trimmed by 5 bases and 1 base, with 2 bases remaining between them. Germline CDR1 reads DFQATT; CDR2 reads SNEGSKA (reference sequence). The CDR3 sequence is CSALQETQYF. CDR3 coding DNA: TGCAGTGCTCTCCAAGAGACCCAGTACTTC.

The chain combines TRBV5-5 with TRBJ1-1, with D unresolved. With 4 bases removed from V and 0 bases from J, the gap between germline ends came to 13 bases. The CDR3 sequence is 15 residues long. Germline assignment: CDR1 SGHKS and CDR2 YYEKEE (reference sequence). The chain's CDR3 is CASSPTVGMNTEAFF. The CDR3 nucleotides are TGTGCCAGCAGCCCGACGGTTGGGATGAACACTGAAGCTTTCTTT.

The rearrangement links TRBV7-9 to TRBJ2-1; TRBD2 aligns across 13 bases. The CDR3 runs to 17 residues. Germline V CDR1 and CDR2: SEHNR, FQNEAQ (reference sequence). V was clipped by 1 base and J by 5 bases; unmatched bases: 5. The DNA for the CDR3 is TGTGCCAGCAGCTTAGTCTTTGGACTAGCGGGGGACAATGAGCAGTTCTTC. Its protein product is CASSLVFGLAGDNEQFF.

The chain employs TRBV11-2 and TRBJ2-5, with TRBD1 matching over 7 bases. Germline assignment: CDR1 SGHAT and CDR2 FQNNGV. The CDR3 consists of 16 residues. J gave up 1 base and V 0 bases, and 5 bases lay outside the gene matches. CDR3: CASSLDVAGGQETQYF. In DNA, the CDR3 is TGTGCCAGCAGCTTAGATGTCGCAGGGGGCCAAGAGACCCAGTACTTC.

This clonotype was seen more than once but under ten times. The chain couples TRBV10-2 to TRBJ2-7; 11 bases line up with TRBD2. J was trimmed by 4 bases and V by 8 bases; bases with no gene match: 7. This CDR3 contains 14 residues. Germline V gives CDR1 WSHSY, CDR2 SAAADI. Here the CDR3 reads CASQPTSGGYEQYF. CDR3 coding DNA: TGCGCCAGCCAACCAACTAGCGGGGGTTACGAGCAGTACTTC.

Details on this clonotype: Sequence at one end of the junction differs from germline and may be a read error. V and J are TRBV7-7 and TRBJ2-5, with D perhaps assigned TRBD1 or TRBD2 (6 bases each). The CDR3 has 17 amino acids. CDR1 SSHAT and CDR2 FNYEAQ come from the germline V gene (reference sequence). DNA of the CDR3: TGTGCTAGCAGCCCGAGGGGGAGACAGTTTCGGGGGGAGACCCAGTACTTC. Protein product: CASSPRGRQFRGETQYF.

CDR3 nucleotide sequence: TGTGCCAGCAGTCCCCCTCCGAGTATCGGGGCTCTTAATCAGCCCCAGCATTTT. Translation gives CASSPPPSIGALNQPQHF. The genes are TRBV28 and TRBJ1-5, with D perhaps matching TRBD1 (5 bases). The ends were cut back, 5 bases at V and 4 bases at J, with 24 bases in the middle. Per germline, CDR1 MDHEN and CDR2 SYDVKM. This CDR3 has 18 amino acids.

This clonotype has a handful of counts. The rearrangement joins TRBV6-1 to TRBJ2-5, with 8 bases that match TRBD2. This CDR3 has 14 residues. V trimming: 7 bases; J trimming: 5 bases; junction bases outside the gene matches: 9. Germline assignment: CDR1 MNHNS and CDR2 SASEGT. DNA of the CDR3: TGTGCCAGCACCCGGGGAGCGGGAGTGGAGACCCAGTACTTC. Translation: CASTRGAGVETQYF.

The chain has TRBV10-3 and TRBJ2-4; 10 bases match TRBD1. The junction had 13 bases not matched to a gene; V was cut back by 4 bases and J by 4 bases. Germline values: CDR1 ENHRY, CDR2 SYGVKD. The CDR3 sequence is 18 residues long. The DNA for the CDR3 is TGTGCCATCAGTGCGCGATACGGGACAGGGGCGACAAAAAACATTCAGTACTTC. Translation gives CAISARYGTGATKNIQYF.